The 13 T cell receptor beta chains below come from one sample, sequenced in a study of somatic mutations in cytotoxic T cells in rheumatoid arthritis. Clones were read by immunoSEQ multiplex PCR, and TCRdb kept only the in-frame ones, dropping some. The sample records over 20,000 clones, more than 75% being singletons. Source material: CD8+ T cells sorted from blood. All receptors come from a man over 45 in good health.

CDR3 sequence reads: CASSQGLGNTEETQYF. The CDR3 region has the DNA TGTGCCAGCAGCCAAGGACTGGGAAATACCGAAGAGACCCAGTACTTC. This chain connects TRBV14 to TRBJ2-5; D is unclear. V lost 1 base to trimming and J lost 3 bases, with 15 bases between them. Looked up from germline, CDR1 is SGHDN and CDR2 is FVKESK. The CDR3 contains 16 residues.

This clone was seen only a few times. The V and J genes are TRBV2 and TRBJ2-6; maybe TRBD1 (6 bases). The germline V gene encodes CDR1 SNHLY and CDR2 FYNNEI. The CDR3 is 11 residues long. Trimming took off 6 bases at V and 12 bases at J, with 9 bases between the two ends. DNA for the CDR3: TGTGCCAGCAGGGACAGCTTCGTCCTGACTTTC. The encoded protein is CASRDSFVLTF.

This clone has more than one count but fewer than ten. J is TRBJ1-1 and V is TRBV13, with D possibly TRBD1 on 6 matching bases. From germline, CDR1 is PRHDT and CDR2 FYEKMQ (reference sequence). The CDR3 contains 12 residues. Trimming pared 3 bases from V and 8 bases from J, leaving 10 bases between. The CDR3 coding sequence is TGTGCCAGCAGCTTTAGGGGGTCGGAAGCTTTCTTT. It codes for CASSFRGSEAFF.

This clone was recorded only once. CDR3 region: CASSLGRLAGTEAFF. CDR3 DNA: TGTGCCAGCAGCTTAGGAAGGCTAGCGGGGACTGAAGCTTTCTTT. The chain is built from TRBV7-8 and TRBJ1-1; D is unresolved. V was shortened by 1 base and J by 5 bases, with 14 bases between the two germline ends. The CDR3 consists of 15 residues. Per the germline V gene, CDR1 is SGHVS and CDR2 is FQNEAQ.

The genes are TRBV27 and TRBJ2-5; TRBD2 agrees at 12 bases. J lost 5 bases, V lost 2 bases, and 0 bases had no gene match. Germline CDR1 is MNHEY and CDR2 is SMNVEV (reference sequence). The CDR3 has 14 amino acids. CDR3 coding DNA: TGTGCCAGCAGTTTAGGACTAGCGGGGGAGACCCAGTACTTC. Amino acid sequence: CASSLGLAGETQYF.

The J gene is TRBJ1-1, the V gene TRBV11-1; D remains unclear. Germline V gene lookup returns CDR1 SGHAT and CDR2 FQDESV (reference sequence). The V end lost 5 bases, the J end lost 3 bases, and 13 bases lay between the germline ends. This CDR3 region has 14 residues. For the CDR3, the DNA is TGTGCCAGCAGCCCGACCGAGGGTGACACTGAAGCTTTCTTT. Amino acid sequence: CASSPTEGDTEAFF. The full variable domain, in which reference TRBV11-1 and TRBJ1-1 provide the parts outside the CDR3, is EAEVAQSPRYKITEKSQAVAFWCDPISGHATLYWYRQILGQGPELLVQFQDESVVDDSQLPKDRFSAERLKGVDSTLKIQPAELGDSAMYLCASSPTEGDTEAFFGQGTRLTVV.

This clone was observed a handful of times. The chain joins TRBV7-8 to TRBJ1-3; D may be TRBD1 (6 bases). CDR1 and CDR2 (germline): SGHVS, FQNEAQ. There are 15 residues in the CDR3. Trimming cost V 3 bases and J 4 bases, with 13 bases left between them. CDR3 residues: CASSLYRVSGNTIYF. As DNA, the CDR3 is TGTGCCAGCAGCTTGTACAGGGTGTCAGGAAACACCATATATTTT.

CDR3 in amino acids: CASSLDSSIYSGNTIYF. Written as DNA, the CDR3 is TGTGCCAGCAGCTTAGACAGCAGTATTTACTCTGGAAACACCATATATTTT. The chain employs TRBV5-5 and TRBJ1-3; D perhaps matches TRBD1 (5 bases). Trimming removed 2 bases from V and 0 bases from J, with 15 bases in between. This CDR3 is built from 17 residues. The germline gives CDR1 SGHKS, CDR2 YYEKEE (reference sequence).

The V call is TRBV11-2, the J call TRBJ2-7; 7 bases are a match to TRBD2. The CDR3 covers 17 residues. The V gene's germline CDR1 is SGHAT and CDR2 FQNNGV. The trim removed 5 bases at V and 7 bases at J, leaving 20 bases unmatched. Here the CDR3 DNA reads TGTGCCAGCAGCCCCCGAGACCGGGGAGGGTCGAATAGGGAGCAGTACTTC. Translated: CASSPRDRGGSNREQYF.

The chain recombines TRBV5-5 with TRBJ1-4; perhaps TRBD1 as D (5 bases). V lost 1 base to trimming and J lost 0 bases, with 10 bases between them. Germline assignment: CDR1 SGHKS and CDR2 YYEKEE (reference sequence). CDR3 length equals 16 residues. The chain's CDR3 is CASSLTGLATNEKLFF. CDR3 coding DNA: TGTGCCAGCAGCTTGACAGGTCTGGCAACTAATGAAAAACTGTTTTTT.

The CDR3 spells CASTDPGAETQYF. CDR3 in DNA: TGCGCCAGCACCGATCCAGGGGCAGAGACCCAGTACTTC. The chain joins TRBV4-1 to TRBJ2-5, with D maybe TRBD1 (6 bases). The CDR3 consists of 13 residues. V was cut by 7 bases and J by 4 bases, with 13 bases left in between. Germline-derived CDR1 and CDR2 are MGHRA and YSYEKL.

This clone appeared a single time. V gene TRBV5-6 combines with J gene TRBJ2-1; 7 bases align to TRBD2. The ends lost 4 bases at V and 0 bases at J; junction bases unmatched: 4. The CDR3 loop spans 15 amino acids. Per the germline V gene, CDR1 is SGHDT and CDR2 is YYEEEE. The CDR3 DNA reads TGTGCCAGCAGCACGGGACTACCCTCCTACAATGAGCAGTTCTTC. Amino acids: CASSTGLPSYNEQFF.

The chain combines TRBV6-6 with TRBJ1-4; 7 nucleotides line up with TRBD1. The CDR3 contains 16 residues. Germline V gene sequence: CDR1 MNHNY, CDR2 SVGAGI (reference sequence). After removal of 4 bases from V and 4 bases from J, the junction contained 9 bases not matched to a gene. CDR3 protein: CASSLLSGTVNEKLFF. The CDR3 coding sequence is TGTGCCAGCAGTTTACTGTCCGGGACAGTTAATGAAAAACTGTTTTTT.